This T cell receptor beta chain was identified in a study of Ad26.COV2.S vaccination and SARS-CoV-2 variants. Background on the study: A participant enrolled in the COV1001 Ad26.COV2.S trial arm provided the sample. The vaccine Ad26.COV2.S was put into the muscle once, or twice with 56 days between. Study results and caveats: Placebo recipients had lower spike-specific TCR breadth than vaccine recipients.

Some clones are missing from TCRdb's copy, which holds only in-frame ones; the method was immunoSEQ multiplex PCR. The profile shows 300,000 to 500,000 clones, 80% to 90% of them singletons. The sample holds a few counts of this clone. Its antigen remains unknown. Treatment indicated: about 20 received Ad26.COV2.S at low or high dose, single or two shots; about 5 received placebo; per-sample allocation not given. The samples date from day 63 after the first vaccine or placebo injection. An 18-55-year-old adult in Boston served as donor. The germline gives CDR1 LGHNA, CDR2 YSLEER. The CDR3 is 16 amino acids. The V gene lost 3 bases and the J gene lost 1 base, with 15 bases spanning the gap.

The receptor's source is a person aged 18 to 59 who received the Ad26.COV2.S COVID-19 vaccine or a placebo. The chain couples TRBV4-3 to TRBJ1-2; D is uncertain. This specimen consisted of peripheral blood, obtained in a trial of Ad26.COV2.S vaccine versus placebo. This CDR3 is CASSHRGIYFNYGYTF. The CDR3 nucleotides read TGCGCCAGCAGCCACCGGGGAATCTACTTTAACTATGGCTACACCTTC.